Listed below are T cell receptor beta chains from one sample, sequenced in a study of response to subunit inactivated influenza vaccine. TCRdb re-analysed the RT-PCR reads in MiXCR, keeping a single row per CDR3 protein. The repertoire holds approximately 680,000 distinct CDR3 sequences, with more than 15% as singletons. Source: PBMCs from blood, taken roughly 13 days after vaccination. These receptors were obtained from a man aged 45 to 65 who received an inactivated influenza vaccine. CDR3s include the opening cysteine and the closing phenylalanine or tryptophan. Only part of the rows carry a size: once, few, many, or a class if the clone is expanded.

j_gene: TRBJ2-7
len: 15
abundance: few
v_gene: TRBV7-9
CDR3aa: CASSLFPRTDYEQYF

j_gene: TRBJ2-7
len: 16
abundance: -
v_gene: TRBV28
CDR3aa: CASSFWRGESSYEQYF

j_gene: TRBJ2-7
len: 15
abundance: once
v_gene: TRBV20-1
CDR3aa: CSASTPSGGAYEQYF

j_gene: TRBJ2-2
len: 20
abundance: -
v_gene: TRBV11-2
CDR3aa: CASTRRGLAGGPFSTGELFF

j_gene: TRBJ2-7
len: 15
abundance: -
v_gene: TRBV7-2
CDR3aa: CASSLDRGDTYEQYF

j_gene: TRBJ2-7
len: 15
abundance: few
v_gene: TRBV27
CDR3aa: CASSIRVGGGYEQYF

j_gene: TRBJ2-3
len: 13
abundance: many
v_gene: TRBV7-2
CDR3aa: CASSGQVPDTQYF

j_gene: TRBJ1-5
len: 13
abundance: many
v_gene: TRBV25-1
CDR3aa: CASSSGGNQPQHF

j_gene: TRBJ1-4
len: 13
abundance: -
v_gene: TRBV13
CDR3aa: CASSLGPSEKLFF

j_gene: TRBJ1-2
len: 15
abundance: few
v_gene: TRBV5-1
CDR3aa: CASSRDRGHDYGYTF

j_gene: TRBJ2-7
len: 14
abundance: -
v_gene: TRBV7-8
CDR3aa: CASSVTSGDYEQYF

j_gene: TRBJ1-3
len: 15
abundance: -
v_gene: TRBV4-2
CDR3aa: CASSQGQGSVNTIYF

j_gene: TRBJ2-2
len: 15
abundance: -
v_gene: TRBV19
CDR3aa: CASRNGQGWTGELFF

j_gene: TRBJ2-4
len: 15
abundance: -
v_gene: TRBV20-1
CDR3aa: CSARDLSGRLNIQYF

j_gene: TRBJ2-2
len: 15
abundance: many
v_gene: TRBV28
CDR3aa: CASSFRRGGTGELFF

j_gene: TRBJ2-2
len: 15
abundance: many
v_gene: TRBV24-1
CDR3aa: CATSDSQGYTGELFF

j_gene: TRBJ2-1
len: 16
abundance: -
v_gene: TRBV6-2/TRBV6-3
CDR3aa: CASSTRELAGWSEQFF

j_gene: TRBJ2-4
len: 16
abundance: -
v_gene: TRBV18
CDR3aa: CASSPGRILAKNIQYF

j_gene: TRBJ2-3
len: 17
abundance: -
v_gene: TRBV20-1
CDR3aa: CSARDPGRGGRTDTQYF

j_gene: TRBJ2-7
len: 15
abundance: few
v_gene: TRBV20-1
CDR3aa: CSARDAGHPTYEQYF

j_gene: TRBJ2-1
len: 13
abundance: few
v_gene: TRBV28
CDR3aa: CASSLFPGLAIVF

j_gene: TRBJ2-1
len: 14
abundance: -
v_gene: TRBV7-2
CDR3aa: CASRPRTVVNEQFF

j_gene: TRBJ2-1
len: 15
abundance: few
v_gene: TRBV7-3
CDR3aa: CASSSGTSGIVEQFF

j_gene: TRBJ2-5
len: 18
abundance: -
v_gene: TRBV12-3/TRBV12-4
CDR3aa: CASSRRAWLAGSQETQYF

j_gene: TRBJ2-1
len: 16
abundance: -
v_gene: TRBV4-2
CDR3aa: CASSQPRTGSWDEQFF

j_gene: TRBJ1-2
len: 14
abundance: many
v_gene: TRBV5-4
CDR3aa: CASSLDGGADGYTF

j_gene: TRBJ1-2
len: 14
abundance: -
v_gene: TRBV4-3
CDR3aa: CASSREDRDNGYTF

j_gene: TRBJ1-1
len: 14
abundance: -
v_gene: TRBV7-2
CDR3aa: CASRSGRIPTEAFF

j_gene: TRBJ2-5
len: 14
abundance: few
v_gene: TRBV5-1
CDR3aa: CASSAGTEGETQYF

j_gene: TRBJ2-5
len: 15
abundance: -
v_gene: TRBV2
CDR3aa: CASKRLAGGQETQYF

j_gene: TRBJ2-5
len: 16
abundance: many
v_gene: TRBV7-2
CDR3aa: CASSLVDRVPGETQYF

j_gene: TRBJ1-5
len: 13
abundance: -
v_gene: TRBV28
CDR3aa: CASRGRHNQPQHF

j_gene: TRBJ1-5
len: 14
abundance: few
v_gene: TRBV4-1
CDR3aa: CASSQERTVLPQHF

j_gene: TRBJ2-1
len: 21
abundance: -
v_gene: TRBV11-2
CDR3aa: CASSDTGDRPLAESSYNEQFF

j_gene: TRBJ2-5
len: 12
abundance: -
v_gene: TRBV29-1
CDR3aa: CSAMGLGETQYF

j_gene: TRBJ2-2
len: 16
abundance: few
v_gene: TRBV10-1
CDR3aa: CASSWGLAGYTGELFF

j_gene: TRBJ1-1
len: 14
abundance: many
v_gene: TRBV6-5
CDR3aa: CASSYSKGRTEAFF

j_gene: TRBJ2-3
len: 14
abundance: -
v_gene: TRBV5-1
CDR3aa: CASSLWGLADTQYF

j_gene: TRBJ2-1
len: 16
abundance: -
v_gene: TRBV4-3
CDR3aa: CASSQDKGEIMSEQFF

j_gene: TRBJ1-1
len: 14
abundance: -
v_gene: TRBV10-3
CDR3aa: CAISRQGVDTEAFF

j_gene: TRBJ2-6
len: 15
abundance: few
v_gene: TRBV4-2
CDR3aa: CASSQVGGGANVLTF